A single TCR beta chain is shown here with its context. The specificity of this receptor is unknown. At one end the junction does not follow the germline gene, possibly because of a read error. The trial excluded patients who had a history of autoimmune disease or who were on systemic immunosuppression. Peripheral blood for TCR sequencing was collected from all dose cohorts at baseline, on cycle 4 day 1, and on cycle 7 day 1. The samples were drawn from a first-in-human, open-label, multicenter phase I dose-escalation trial of ivuxolimab. Adults with locally advanced or metastatic head and neck squamous cell, hepatocellular, melanoma or renal cell carcinoma were enrolled in the trial. Before TCR sequencing, CD4+ and CD8+ T cells were separately sorted from peripheral blood. Genomic DNA was isolated from the sorted cells so that the TCRbeta CDR3 region could be sequenced. The immunoSEQ Assay was used for sequencing of TCRbeta CDR3 regions. In TCRdb, the immuneACCESS table is reduced to in-frame sequences with V and J assigned. These tables do not hold every clone; where another copy was compared, an unresolved V gene accounts for under half, and the others remain unexplained. Here the sample has roughly 80,000 clones; around 85% occur a single time. Of the sample, around 2% is held by the ten largest clones.

This sample was taken from a study of OX40 agonist ivuxolimab in advanced cancers. About the investigation overall: Ivuxolimab, which targeted the costimulatory receptor OX40 (CD134), was an agonistic, fully human IgG2 monoclonal antibody. Of the roughly 50 dose-escalation patients, hepatocellular carcinoma was present in around 19, melanoma in about 15, renal cell carcinoma in 9 and head and neck cancer in 9. The point of sequencing TCRbeta in the periphery was to test whether ivuxolimab changed TCR sequence diversity and drove clonal T-cell expansion. Three dose-escalation patients achieved partial responses, one with hepatocellular carcinoma and two with cutaneous melanoma. Patients were allowed to have had prior anti-PD-1, anti-PD-L1 or anti-CTLA-4 therapy, and roughly two fifths of the dose-escalation patients had been treated with checkpoint inhibitors. In the dose-escalation cohort, 70% to 85% of patients were male, and the mean age was approximately 60 years, with a range of roughly 20 to 85. Intravenous ivuxolimab was administered to patients every 2 weeks at six dose levels: 0.01, 0.1, 0.3, 1.5, 3 and 10 mg/kg. The paper describes the monotherapy dose-escalation part (N ≈ 52 patients) of the phase I trial of ivuxolimab.

The full study reports these points: The antigen specificity of the clonally expanded peripheral T cells was not determined. At doses from 0.1 to 3.0 mg/kg, clonal expansion was seen in both CD4+ and CD8+ blood T cells between baseline and week 6. On average, CD8+ T cells showed more expanded clones than CD4+ T cells after ivuxolimab. In the 0.1-3.0 mg/kg groups, partial responders were among the patients with the lowest normalized peripheral clonal expansion, particularly in CD8+ T cells. Low levels of normalized T-cell clonal expansion were also seen in some patients who did not respond.

The clonotype comes from an adult with an advanced solid tumor such as melanoma, head and neck, liver or kidney cancer. Sequencing was performed on CD4+ or CD8+ T cells sorted from blood, taken in a trial of the OX40 agonist ivuxolimab.

The CDR3 region has the sequence CASRVSVQEPYF. The bases read TGTGCCAGCAGGGTGAGCGTTCAAGAGCCGTACTTC. The rearrangement joined TRBV28 to TRBJ2-7; the D gene is unclear. Its CDR3 holds 12 amino acids, cysteine through phenylalanine. The read is trimmed to its CDR3 DNA, 36 bases read in frame from base 1. CDR1 and CDR2 are drawn from the germline V gene: MDHEN, SYDVKM.